This TCR beta chain comes out of a study of early T cells in non-severe SARS-CoV-2 infection. Overall study: Sequencing input comprised bulk RNA from unsorted whole blood; chain pairing was not available. Study-level points and caveats: Anti-spike CD8 specificities were favored by VDJdb matching, whose results missed private and CD4 specificities.

On this clonotype: The antigen is unknown.

One entry per CDR3 protein, called by TCRdb with MiXCR from the 5' RACE reads. The table includes 69,000 or so distinct CDR3 sequences, roughly 9.5% detected once. Germline CDR1 SEHNR, CDR2 FQNEAQ (reference sequence). The CDR3 runs to 15 residues. Trimming cost V 5 bases and J 3 bases; bases outside gene matches: 6. The chain couples TRBV7-9 to TRBJ2-1, with TRBD1 identical over 8 bases. The sequenced material came from whole blood. The origin of this receptor is an adult who was a healthcare worker with PCR-confirmed SARS-CoV-2 infection or an uninfected control (not recorded which). CDR3 amino acids: CASSPRTGYYNEQFF. The CDR3 DNA follows: TGTGCCAGCAGCCCCAGGACAGGGTACTACAATGAGCAGTTCTTC.